The 21 T cell receptor beta chains below all came from one sample that was sequenced in a study of T-cell reconstitution after alpha-beta-depleted transplantation in children. It was with unique molecular identifiers that the TCRbeta library was prepared. TCRdb re-called the PCR reads through MiXCR, storing one row per CDR3 protein. The sample records 700,000 to 950,000 distinct CDR3 sequences, 15% to 20% being singletons. Sequencing used PBMCs, mostly from graft donor cells, obtained 360 days after TCRalphabeta/CD19-depleted stem cell transplant. These receptors all stem from a male patient aged 10-17 years who had a stem cell transplant for acute lymphoblastic leukemia, so the T cells may come from the graft donor.

The chain recombines TRBV7-9 with TRBJ1-2; D gene ambiguous. V shed 1 base and J shed 5 bases, with 14 bases lying between them. From germline, CDR1 is SEHNR and CDR2 FQNEAQ (reference sequence). The CDR3 covers 15 residues. CDR3 sequence (DNA): TGTGCCAGCAGCTTAGGCCAGGCAACTACGTATGGCTACACCTTC. This codes for CASSLGQATTYGYTF.

The table lists this clonotype with a few counts. This chain connects TRBV20-1 to TRBJ2-5; 8 positions agree with TRBD1. Germline CDR1 is DFQATT and CDR2 is SNEGSKA (reference sequence). The V and J ends lost 8 bases and 3 bases, in that order; junction bases with no gene match: 8. This CDR3 region has 13 residues. CDR3 in amino acids: CSFPGQAKETQYF. Here the CDR3 DNA reads TGCAGTTTCCCGGGACAGGCCAAAGAGACCCAGTACTTC.

The chain uses TRBV20-1 and TRBJ1-2, with D perhaps TRBD1 (6 bases). V was clipped by 7 bases and J by 5 bases, with 14 bases between them. The CDR3 length is 12 residues. Germline V gene data show CDR1 as DFQATT and CDR2 as SNEGSKA (reference sequence). The CDR3 here is CSVKDRGYGYTF. The DNA of the CDR3 is TGCAGTGTTAAGGACAGAGGTTATGGCTACACCTTC.

This clonotype has a handful of counts. The rearrangement uses TRBV5-1 and TRBJ2-1; D perhaps matches TRBD2 (5 bases). V was clipped by 3 bases and J by 0 bases, with 13 bases between them. Germline assignment: CDR1 SGHRS and CDR2 YFSETQ. The CDR3 covers 16 residues. CDR3 residues: CASSWIAFDSYNEQFF. CDR3 in DNA: TGCGCCAGCAGCTGGATAGCGTTTGACTCCTACAATGAGCAGTTCTTC. Together with reference TRBV5-1 and TRBJ2-1, the CDR3 gives the full variable domain: KAGVTQTPRYLIKTRGQQVTLSCSPISGHRSVSWYQQTPGQGLQFLFEYFSETQRNKGNFPGRFSGRQFSNSRSEMNVSTLELGDSALYLCASSWIAFDSYNEQFFGPGTRLTVL.

The V gene is TRBV5-1, the J gene TRBJ1-1; D is unclear. CDR1 is SGHRS and CDR2 is YFSETQ in the germline V gene. The CDR3 length is 15 residues. Trimming took 1 base from V and 5 from J, leaving 15 bases between them. This CDR3 is CASSLWGKDVTEAFF. The CDR3 nucleotides read TGCGCCAGCAGCTTGTGGGGAAAGGACGTAACTGAAGCTTTCTTT.

The chain carries TRBV2 and TRBJ2-3, with 9 bases that match TRBD2. CDR1 is SNHLY, CDR2 FYNNEI, per germline. The CDR3 has 16 residues. The ends lost 7 bases at V and 4 bases at J; junction bases unmatched: 12. The CDR3 reads CASKPLAGGNADTQYF. CDR3 nucleotides: TGTGCCAGCAAGCCGTTGGCGGGAGGGAACGCAGATACGCAGTATTTT.

The chain links TRBV20-1 to TRBJ2-1; D call uncertain. The CDR3 has 13 amino acids. V was shortened by 1 base and J by 5 bases, with 9 bases between the two germline ends. From germline, CDR1 is DFQATT and CDR2 SNEGSKA (reference sequence). The CDR3 sequence is CSARAESDNEQFF. In DNA, the CDR3 is TGCAGTGCTAGAGCTGAGTCCGACAATGAGCAGTTCTTC.

This chain uses TRBV7-9 with TRBJ1-1, with a possible D match to TRBD1 (5 bases). This CDR3 comprises 14 residues. Trimming removed 3 bases from V and 6 bases from J, with 14 bases in between. CDR1 is SEHNR, CDR2 FQNEAQ, per germline (reference sequence). CDR3 in DNA: TGTGCCAGCAGCTTTATGAAGAGGGGAGCTGAAGCTTTCTTT. Residues: CASSFMKRGAEAFF.

The J gene is TRBJ2-2, the V gene TRBV18; D unresolved. V was clipped by 0 bases and J by 4 bases, with 12 bases between them. The CDR3 length is 16 residues. Germline loops: CDR1 KGHSH, CDR2 LQKENI. CDR3 sequence: CASSPPNGPGTGELFF. The CDR3 DNA is TGTGCCAGCTCACCACCGAACGGACCGGGCACCGGGGAGCTGTTTTTT.

The chain employs TRBV5-1 and TRBJ2-1; 8 nucleotides agree with TRBD2. J lost 2 bases, V lost 3 bases, and 4 bases had no gene match. Germline values: CDR1 SGHRS, CDR2 YFSETQ. This CDR3 contains 15 residues. CDR3 loop: CASSYLAGTYNEQFF. The CDR3 coding sequence is TGCGCCAGCAGCTACCTAGCGGGCACCTACAATGAGCAGTTCTTC. The variable domain in full, with the rest retrieved from reference TRBV5-1 and TRBJ2-1, is KAGVTQTPRYLIKTRGQQVTLSCSPISGHRSVSWYQQTPGQGLQFLFEYFSETQRNKGNFPGRFSGRQFSNSRSEMNVSTLELGDSALYLCASSYLAGTYNEQFFGPGTRLTVL.

Ten or more counts support this clonotype. The chain employs TRBV20-1 and TRBJ1-5, with D tentatively TRBD1 (5 bases). V was trimmed by 0 bases and J by 4 bases, leaving 13 bases between them. CDR3 length: 15 residues. CDR1 and CDR2 (germline): DFQATT, SNEGSKA (reference sequence). The CDR3 spells CSAREGQFANQPQHF. CDR3 sequence (DNA): TGCAGTGCTAGAGAGGGGCAATTCGCAAATCAGCCCCAGCATTTT.

This clonotype has only a few counts. J is TRBJ2-7 and V is TRBV11-1; 12 bases fit TRBD1. Per germline, CDR1 SGHAT and CDR2 FQDESV (reference sequence). CDR3 length equals 18 residues. V was clipped by 5 bases and J by 3 bases; unmatched bases: 14. The CDR3 region is CASSLFPGQGAYLYEQYF. The CDR3 coding sequence is TGTGCCAGCAGCCTATTTCCGGGACAGGGGGCCTATCTCTACGAGCAGTACTTC.

This clonotype was recorded a few times. The chain couples TRBV21-1 to TRBJ1-5; the D call TRBD1 from the table was never checked on the DNA. TRBV21-1 is listed as a pseudogene. The CDR3 contains 18 residues. CDR3 in DNA: TGTGCCAGCAGTAATACAGGGAAGGTTGGAATCAGGGATCAGCCCCAGCATTTT. Its protein is CASSNTGKVGIRDQPQHF.

This chain uses TRBV29-1 with TRBJ2-7; 7 nucleotides agree with TRBD2. The CDR3 loop spans 15 amino acids. Trimming at V came to 3 bases and at J to 2 bases, leaving 10 bases not matched to a gene. CDR1 is SQVTM, CDR2 ANQGSEA, per germline. DNA of the CDR3: TGCAGCGTTGAGGTCGGAAGCGGGGATACCTACGAGCAGTACTTC. Translated, it gives CSVEVGSGDTYEQYF.

This chain links TRBV18 with TRBJ2-1, with TRBD2 as a possible D gene (6 bases). Trimming removed 0 bases from V and 4 bases from J, with 10 bases in between. CDR1 is KGHSH, CDR2 LQKENI, per germline. This CDR3 is built from 15 residues. CDR3 residues: CASSPPSSVYNEQFF. CDR3 DNA: TGTGCCAGCTCACCACCGTCTAGCGTATACAATGAGCAGTTCTTC.

This chain connects TRBV11-1 to TRBJ2-1, with 8 positions matching TRBD2. Germline CDR1 SGHAT, CDR2 FQDESV (reference sequence). The CDR3 spans 13 residues. V was pared by 7 bases and J by 6 bases, with 5 bases of the junction left unmatched. In DNA form, the CDR3 reads TGTGCCAGCATCCGGGGGGGCACCAATGAGCAGTTCTTC. Translation gives CASIRGGTNEQFF.

In this sample, this clonotype turned up a few times. The chain couples TRBV4-1 to TRBJ2-4; TRBD2 might be the D (5 bases). Deletions cut 2 bases from V and 9 bases from J, with 14 bases between. Per germline, CDR1 MGHRA and CDR2 YSYEKL. CDR3 length: 14 amino acids. The CDR3 DNA sequence: TGCGCCAGCAGCCAACTAGCTCCGATGGGCATTCAGTACTTC. Translating gives CASSQLAPMGIQYF.

This clonotype was seen a few times. The chain combines TRBV5-1 with TRBJ2-6, with D possibly being TRBD2 (6 bases). The germline V gene has CDR1 SGHRS and CDR2 YFSETQ. The CDR3 has 16 residues. V lost 0 bases, J lost 4 bases, and 11 bases lay in between. CDR3 coding DNA: TGCGCCAGCAGCTTGGATCCGGGAGCAGGGGCCAACGTCCTGACTTTC. This codes for CASSLDPGAGANVLTF.

Only a few counts were recorded for this clonotype. The junction departs from the called germline gene at one end, perhaps through a read error. This chain connects TRBV20-1 to TRBJ2-1; D is possibly TRBD1 or TRBD2 (5 bases each). The CDR3 runs 15 residues. CDR1 and CDR2 from the germline V gene are DFQATT and SNEGSKA (reference sequence). DNA of the CDR3: TGTAGTGCTAGTACGGGACCTCCCCCATACAATGAGCAGTTCTTC. Translating gives CSASTGPPPYNEQFF.

This chain connects TRBV3-1 to TRBJ2-7; D is possibly TRBD1 (6 bases). The ends were cut back, 8 bases at V and 3 bases at J, with 17 bases in the middle. Germline CDR1 is LGHDT and CDR2 is YNNKEL (reference sequence). The CDR3 covers 14 residues. The CDR3 coding sequence is TGTGCCAGCGGAATTCGGGGACAACGCTACGAGCAGTACTTC. This encodes CASGIRGQRYEQYF.

This clonotype was recorded a few times. The CDR3 sequence: CASSLGSATYTDTQYF. The CDR3 bases are TGTGCCAGCAGTTTGGGTAGCGCCACATACACAGATACGCAGTATTTT. The genes are TRBV27 and TRBJ2-3; maybe TRBD2 (5 bases). With 3 bases removed from V and 2 bases from J, the gap between germline ends came to 15 bases. Germline V lookup: CDR1 MNHEY, CDR2 SMNVEV (reference sequence). CDR3 length: 16 amino acids.